The source of this T cell receptor (beta chain) is a study of blood T cell repertoires in COVID-19. Only in-frame clones appear in the TCRdb table, and some are missing; sequencing was by immunoSEQ multiplex PCR. This sample has tens of thousands of clones, with 85% to 90% found just once. CDR3 length: 14 amino acids. The V and J ends lost 1 base and 5 bases respectively, with 11 bases between them. The germline gives CDR1 SGHVS, CDR2 FQNEAQ. The chain is built from TRBV7-8 and TRBJ1-1; D gene uncertain. Sequences were obtained from peripheral blood. This sequence was found in a woman aged 55-69 years with COVID-19, enrolled during active disease. The CDR3 loop is CASSLVGAPTEAFF. CDR3 in DNA: TGTGCCAGCAGCTTAGTCGGAGCCCCAACTGAAGCTTTCTTT.